Shown below are 31 T cell receptor beta chains from a single sample sequenced in a study of cytomegalovirus exposure and HLA in healthy donors. The PCR made use of 60 Vbeta and 13 Jbeta primers. The data were produced by immunoSEQ multiplex PCR, yet TCRdb's version contains in-frame clones alone and is incomplete. The sample lists roughly 99,000 clones, roughly 80% seen once, with 16% in the top ten. The sequencing sample was made of PBMCs. These TCRs come from a man in his 60s in good health and CMV-seropositive.

This chain connects TRBV6-6 to TRBJ2-3; 12 bases are shared with TRBD2. The CDR3 totals 15 residues. CDR1 and CDR2 (germline): MNHNY, SVGAGI (reference sequence). Trimming removed 6 bases from V and 4 bases from J; junction bases left unmatched: 5. The CDR3 DNA reads TGTGCCAGCAGAGCTAGCGGGGGGGGAGCAGATACGCAGTATTTT. Its translation is CASRASGGGADTQYF.

The chain links TRBV5-1 to TRBJ2-7; D might be TRBD1 (6 bases). This CDR3 region has 15 residues. V was shortened by 0 bases and J by 2 bases, with 12 bases between the two germline ends. The germline V gene has CDR1 SGHRS and CDR2 YFSETQ. Here the CDR3 DNA reads TGCGCCAGCAGCTTGGGGACAGCGGTCGCCTACGAGCAGTACTTC. It yields the protein CASSLGTAVAYEQYF.

This clone was found once. This chain uses TRBV29-1 with TRBJ2-5; the match to TRBD2 covers 10 bases. The CDR3 contains 17 residues. The germline V gene encodes CDR1 SQVTM and CDR2 ANQGSEA. Losses at the gene ends were 0 bases for V and 0 bases for J; bases not matched to a gene: 7. CDR3 residues: CSVEDGLAGEYQETQYF. The CDR3 bases are TGCAGCGTTGAAGATGGTCTAGCGGGGGAGTACCAAGAGACCCAGTACTTC. The full variable domain, in which reference TRBV29-1 and TRBJ2-5 provide the parts outside the CDR3, is SAVISQKPSRDICQRGTSLTIQCQVDSQVTMMFWYRQQPGQSLTLIATANQGSEATYESGFVIDKFPISRPNLTFSTLTVSNMSPEDSSIYLCSVEDGLAGEYQETQYFGPGTRLLVL.

This chain connects TRBV6-1 to TRBJ2-3; D is perhaps TRBD2 (5 bases). The CDR3 spans 12 residues. In germline, CDR1 is MNHNS, CDR2 SASEGT. The V gene lost 5 bases and the J gene lost 7 bases, with 10 bases spanning the gap. CDR3 bases: TGTGCCAGCAGTCTCAGCGGATATACGCAGTATTTT. Its protein product is CASSLSGYTQYF.

The V and J genes are TRBV11-1 and TRBJ2-2; D is ambiguous. CDR3 length: 12 residues. V was cut by 6 bases and J by 7 bases, with 9 bases left in between. CDR1 SGHAT and CDR2 FQDESV come from the germline V gene (reference sequence). CDR3 sequence reads: CASRNRGGELFF. The CDR3 bases are TGTGCCAGCAGAAACCGAGGCGGGGAGCTGTTTTTT.

V is TRBV6-1 and J is TRBJ2-5; TRBD1 agrees at 9 bases. The CDR3 is made up of 17 amino acids. Germline V CDR1 and CDR2: MNHNS, SASEGT. After removal of 0 bases from V and 5 bases from J, the junction contained 10 bases not matched to a gene. The CDR3 here is CASSEAGTGLGWETQYF. In DNA form, the CDR3 reads TGTGCCAGCAGTGAAGCCGGGACAGGGCTGGGCTGGGAGACCCAGTACTTC.

The V gene is TRBV5-1, the J gene TRBJ1-6, with D perhaps matching TRBD1 (6 bases). CDR3 length: 16 amino acids. Trimming stripped 2 bases from V and 7 bases from J, with 16 bases between. From germline, CDR1 is SGHRS and CDR2 YFSETQ. As DNA, the CDR3 is TGCGCCAGCAGCTTAGCCACGGGCAGGGGAAATTCACCCCTCCACTTT. It translates to CASSLATGRGNSPLHF.

The V gene is TRBV5-1, the J gene TRBJ2-2; 10 bases map to TRBD1. This CDR3 region has 15 residues. V dropped 5 bases and J dropped 5; count of bases not matched to a gene: 6. In germline, CDR1 is SGHRS, CDR2 YFSETQ. The CDR3 sequence is CASRAGTGATGELFF. Here the CDR3 DNA reads TGCGCCAGCAGGGCCGGGACAGGGGCGACCGGGGAGCTGTTTTTT.

The chain is built from TRBV27 and TRBJ2-3, with TRBD2 matching over 8 bases. V dropped 6 bases and J dropped 3; count of bases not matched to a gene: 11. The CDR3 contains 16 residues. Germline V gene data show CDR1 as MNHEY and CDR2 as SMNVEV (reference sequence). CDR3 region: CASSRAGGGRTDTQYF. The CDR3 nucleotides are TGTGCCAGCAGCAGAGCCGGGGGGGGGAGGACAGATACGCAGTATTTT.

This clone appeared a few times. The rearrangement uses TRBV6-1 and TRBJ2-5, with TRBD1 matching over 7 bases. V was pared by 4 bases and J by 1 base, with 6 bases of the junction left unmatched. Germline-derived CDR1 and CDR2 are MNHNS and SASEGT. This CDR3 spans 15 amino acids. Written as DNA, the CDR3 is TGTGCCAGCAGTGGGGGACAGTACCCCCAAGAGACCCAGTACTTC. Translation gives CASSGGQYPQETQYF.

The chain recombines TRBV19 with TRBJ2-7, with TRBD1 matching 7 bases. The ends lost 4 bases at V and 5 bases at J; junction bases unmatched: 8. Germline CDR1 reads LNHDA; CDR2 reads SQIVND (reference sequence). The CDR3 sequence is 14 residues long. The CDR3 bases are TGTGCCAGTAGTACGACAGGGCAATCGAACGAGCAGTACTTC. Translation: CASSTTGQSNEQYF.

CDR3 in DNA: TGCGCCAGCAGCGACAGGGGAATTACTGAAGCTTTCTTT. Translated, it gives CASSDRGITEAFF. The genes are TRBV10-2 and TRBJ1-1; 8 nucleotides agree with TRBD1. J gave up 5 bases and V 6 bases, and 5 bases lay outside the gene matches. The CDR3 covers 13 residues. CDR1 WSHSY and CDR2 SAAADI come from the germline V gene.

This sequence joins TRBV19 and TRBJ2-5; 7 bases match TRBD1. This CDR3 has 14 amino acids. In germline, CDR1 is LNHDA, CDR2 SQIVND (reference sequence). Trimming at V came to 5 bases and at J to 4 bases, leaving 7 bases not matched to a gene. The CDR3 sequence is CASSPLGQRETQYF. For the CDR3, the DNA is TGTGCCAGTAGTCCCCTGGGACAGAGAGAGACCCAGTACTTC. Complete variable domain (other parts from reference TRBV19 and TRBJ2-5): DGGITQSPKYLFRKEGQNVTLSCEQNLNHDAMYWYRQDPGQGLRLIYYSQIVNDFQKGDIAEGYSVSREKKESFPLTVTSAQKNPTAFYLCASSPLGQRETQYFGPGTRLLVL.

This clone was seen only a few times. The V gene is TRBV6-6, the J gene TRBJ1-6; perhaps TRBD1 as D (6 bases). Germline V gene lookup returns CDR1 MNHNY and CDR2 SVGAGI (reference sequence). There are 16 residues in the CDR3. The V end was cut by 4 bases, the J end by 5 bases, with 15 bases between. The CDR3 DNA sequence: TGTGCCAGCAGTTTGCCGGGACACGGAGATAATTCACCCCTCCACTTT. It translates to CASSLPGHGDNSPLHF.

In this sample, this clone turned up a few times. CDR3 in amino acids: CASSPDSPYEQYF. As DNA, the CDR3 is TGTGCCAGCAGCCCGGACAGCCCCTACGAGCAGTACTTC. The chain carries TRBV6-6 and TRBJ2-7; D possibly corresponds to TRBD1 (6 bases). V lost 6 bases and J 2 bases, leaving 11 bases between the germline ends. The CDR3 sequence is 13 residues long. Per germline, CDR1 MNHNY and CDR2 SVGAGI (reference sequence).

V usage is TRBV5-6 and J usage is TRBJ1-1; a weak D match, TRBD1 (6 bases). V shed 0 bases and J shed 11 bases, with 26 bases lying between them. The CDR3 is 17 amino acids. Germline assignment: CDR1 SGHDT and CDR2 YYEEEE. CDR3 in amino acids: CASSLGPPITQGWAAFF. CDR3 coding DNA: TGTGCCAGCAGCTTGGGTCCCCCAATCACACAGGGTTGGGCGGCTTTCTTT.

J is TRBJ1-6 and V is TRBV10-3; TRBD1 is a possible D gene (5 bases). Deletions cut 4 bases from V and 1 base from J, with 14 bases between. This CDR3 is 17 amino acids long. The germline CDR1 and CDR2 sequences are ENHRY and SYGVKD. This chain's CDR3 is CAISGGAGLSYNSPLHF. CDR3 DNA sequence: TGTGCCATCAGTGGCGGGGCAGGTTTATCCTATAATTCACCCCTCCACTTT.

The V gene is TRBV5-4, the J gene TRBJ2-5, with D possibly TRBD2 on 6 matching bases. Germline CDR1 and CDR2: SGHNT and YYREEE (reference sequence). V lost 3 bases to trimming and J lost 2 bases, with 11 bases between them. The CDR3 covers 14 residues. CDR3 residues: CASSSGLGQETQYF. CDR3 nucleotides: TGTGCCAGCAGCTCGGGACTGGGACAAGAGACCCAGTACTTC.

V and J are TRBV25-1 and TRBJ1-5; a weak D match, TRBD1 (5 bases). Trimming cost V 2 bases and J 4 bases, with 9 bases left between them. This CDR3 comprises 14 residues. Germline V CDR1 and CDR2: MGHDK, SYGVNS. In DNA form, the CDR3 reads TGTGCCAGCAGTGAACAGGGAAGGAATCAGCCCCAGCATTTT. This gives the protein CASSEQGRNQPQHF.

The chain couples TRBV7-2 to TRBJ1-3, with D possibly matching TRBD1 (6 bases). Germline values: CDR1 SGHTA, CDR2 FQGNSA. The CDR3 extends over 18 amino acids. The V gene lost 3 bases and the J gene lost 0 bases, with 18 bases spanning the gap. CDR3 region: CASSFSGQGRSSGNTIYF. DNA for the CDR3: TGTGCCAGCAGCTTCTCCGGGCAGGGGCGGTCCTCTGGAAACACCATATATTTT. Complete variable domain (other parts from reference TRBV7-2 and TRBJ1-3): GAGVSQSPSNKVTEKGKDVELRCDPISGHTALYWYRQSLGQGLEFLIYFQGNSAPDKSGLPSDRFSAERTGGSVSTLTIQRTQQEDSAVYLCASSFSGQGRSSGNTIYFGEGSWLTVV.

A single count supports this clone. The chain recombines TRBV11-2 with TRBJ1-4; tentative D call: TRBD1 (5 bases). The germline V gene has CDR1 SGHAT and CDR2 FQNNGV. This CDR3 region has 16 residues. V was shortened by 2 bases and J by 6 bases, with 16 bases between the two germline ends. The CDR3 bases are TGTGCCAGCAGCTTAATTATGGAGGGGAGGCATGAAAAACTGTTTTTT. Its protein is CASSLIMEGRHEKLFF.

The chain joins TRBV4-2 to TRBJ2-7; TRBD1 agrees at 10 bases. Germline loops: CDR1 LGHNA, CDR2 YNFKEQ. V was clipped by 7 bases and J by 1 base; unmatched bases: 10. This CDR3 is 16 amino acids long. In DNA, the CDR3 is TGTGCCAGCAAAAAACCGGGACAGGGGAAATCCTACGAGCAGTACTTC. Its translation: CASKKPGQGKSYEQYF.

V gene TRBV7-9 combines with J gene TRBJ1-4, with no clear D. The V end was cut by 8 bases, the J end by 8 bases, with 12 bases between. The germline V gene encodes CDR1 SEHNR and CDR2 FQNEAQ (reference sequence). This CDR3 contains 12 residues. The CDR3 here is CASSRRGEKLFF. CDR3 in DNA: TGTGCCAGCTCCAGACGAGGCGAAAAACTGTTTTTT.

The rearrangement joins TRBV6-5 to TRBJ1-2, with D unclear. The V and J ends lost 6 bases and 2 bases respectively, with 10 bases between them. This CDR3 region has 13 residues. The germline gives CDR1 MNHEY, CDR2 SVGAGI. The CDR3 here is CASRPDGNYGYTF. The CDR3 DNA reads TGTGCCAGCAGACCCGACGGGAACTATGGCTACACCTTC.

V is TRBV6-1 and J is TRBJ2-7; TRBD1 aligns across 7 bases. Germline V gives CDR1 MNHNS, CDR2 SASEGT. J was trimmed by 5 bases and V by 1 base; bases with no gene match: 8. The CDR3 covers 15 residues. In nucleotides, the CDR3 is TGTGCCAGCAGTGAAGGTTTTAGGGGGCATGACGAGCAGTACTTC. This sequence encodes CASSEGFRGHDEQYF.

The V gene is TRBV7-3, the J gene TRBJ2-3, with TRBD2 matching 7 bases. J lost 0 bases, V lost 1 base, and 4 bases had no gene match. The germline V gene encodes CDR1 SGHTA and CDR2 FQGTGA. The CDR3 covers 16 residues. The CDR3 here is CASSLISGESTDTQYF. In DNA, the CDR3 is TGTGCCAGCAGCTTAATCAGCGGGGAAAGCACAGATACGCAGTATTTT.

This clone was counted a single time. The rearrangement uses TRBV18 and TRBJ1-6; D is possibly TRBD1 (6 bases). Germline V gene lookup returns CDR1 KGHSH and CDR2 LQKENI. The CDR3 totals 18 residues. V lost 6 bases and J lost 4, with 22 bases in between. CDR3 DNA sequence: TGTGCCAGCTCGACCGTTGCGGGGGGCACGGGATATAATTCACCCCTCCACTTT. This codes for CASSTVAGGTGYNSPLHF.

The rearrangement joins TRBV5-1 to TRBJ2-5; TRBD1 might be the D (6 bases). In germline, CDR1 is SGHRS, CDR2 YFSETQ. The V gene lost 4 bases and the J gene lost 6 bases, with 22 bases spanning the gap. This CDR3 has 16 amino acids. The CDR3 region has the DNA TGCGCCAGCAGCCCCCTCTCGTCAGGGGTGATACAGACCCAGTACTTC. It translates to CASSPLSSGVIQTQYF.

This clone occurred a few times. V is TRBV14 and J is TRBJ1-1, with 10 bases identical to TRBD1. With V trimmed by 3 bases and J by 4 bases, 14 bases remained unmatched. The V gene's germline CDR1 is SGHDN and CDR2 FVKESK. The CDR3 consists of 18 residues. CDR3 bases: TGTGCCAGCAGCCACAACCGGGACAGGGGACAGCGGGGCACTGAAGCTTTCTTT. Residues: CASSHNRDRGQRGTEAFF.

This clone was seen a handful of times. The CDR3 loop is CAWGTDGNTIYF. In DNA, the CDR3 is TGTGCCTGGGGGACAGACGGAAACACCATATATTTT. J is TRBJ1-3 and V is TRBV30; TRBD1 matches at 7 bases. Looked up from germline, CDR1 is GTSNPN and CDR2 is SVGIG (reference sequence). This CDR3 has 12 amino acids. J gave up 4 bases and V 5 bases, and 2 bases lay outside the gene matches.

The chain is built from TRBV11-2 and TRBJ2-1; TRBD1 matches at 8 bases. Germline assignment: CDR1 SGHAT and CDR2 FQNNGV. V lost 4 bases and J lost 8; bases outside the gene matches: 1. This CDR3 has 12 residues. The CDR3 loop is CASSSGGHEQFF. The CDR3, as DNA: TGTGCCAGCAGCTCAGGGGGCCATGAGCAGTTCTTC.